The rows below give T cell receptor beta chains drawn from one sample of a study of blood T cell repertoires in COVID-19. Method: immunoSEQ multiplex PCR; TCRdb's copy keeps in-frame clones and lacks some. The data hold more than 300,000 clones, with more than 75% observed a single time. The material sequenced was peripheral blood. These receptors all come from a woman between 50 and 59 years old with acute or convalescent COVID-19. CDR3s include the opening cysteine and the closing phenylalanine or tryptophan. A D gene is named only where the DNA matches it firmly. Not every row has a clone size; where given, it reads once, few, many or a size class.

j_call	d_call	v_call	clone_size	cdr3_nt	cdr3_aa
TRBJ2-5	.	TRBV11-2	.	TGTGCCAGCAGCTTGGGGGGACAGAACCAAGAGACCCAGTACTTC	CASSLGGQNQETQYF
TRBJ2-7	TRBD2	TRBV18	.	TGTGCCAGCTCACCCCTGGGAGGGAGGAACGAGCAGTACTTC	CASSPLGGRNEQYF
TRBJ2-3	TRBD2	TRBV6-2/TRBV6-3	.	TGTGCCAGCAGCCCTCCCCCGTGGCGGGGGACAGATACGCAGTATTTT	CASSPPPWRGTDTQYF
TRBJ1-2	TRBD1	TRBV6-4	.	TGTGCCAGCAGTCCTTCGGGACAGGGGATCTATGGCTACACCTTC	CASSPSGQGIYGYTF
TRBJ2-2	.	TRBV4-1	few	TGCGCCAGCAGCCTAACTAGGACTGCCGGGGAGCTGTTTTTT	CASSLTRTAGELFF
TRBJ1-4	.	TRBV7-9	.	TGTGCCAGCAGATCCGGGACACACTATGAAAAACTGTTTTTT	CASRSGTHYEKLFF
TRBJ2-7	TRBD1	TRBV30	.	TGTGCCGGGACAGGGGTCTCCTACGAGCAGTACTTC	CAGTGVSYEQYF
TRBJ2-1	TRBD1	TRBV5-4	.	TGTGCCAGCACCCGCGACCCGGGACAGCGATACAATGAGCAGTTCTTC	CASTRDPGQRYNEQFF
TRBJ2-5	TRBD2	TRBV11-2	.	TGTGCCAGCAGCTTAGATGAACTAGCGGACCCAAGGAAGCAAGAGACCCAGTACTTC	CASSLDELADPRKQETQYF
TRBJ1-2	.	TRBV11-1	.	TGTGCCAGCAGCTCCACCGAGTTCTATGGCTACACCTTC	CASSSTEFYGYTF
TRBJ1-4	TRBD1	TRBV6-6	.	TGTGCCAGCAGCAGGGACAGGGGAAATGAAAAACTGTTTTTT	CASSRDRGNEKLFF
TRBJ1-4	.	TRBV29-1	.	TGCAGCGTTGGTGAGGGTTCTAATGAAAAACTGTTTTTT	CSVGEGSNEKLFF
TRBJ1-3	.	TRBV28	.	TGTGCCAGCAGTTCACCATCTTACAGCTCTGGAAACACCATATATTTT	CASSSPSYSSGNTIYF
TRBJ2-7	.	TRBV3-1/TRBV3-2	.	TGTGCCAGCAGCCTTAACAGGGTCTACGAGCAGTACTTC	CASSLNRVYEQYF
TRBJ2-1	.	TRBV5-1	.	TGCGCCAGCAGCTTGGGACTGCGAAAAGGCAATGAGCAGTTCTTC	CASSLGLRKGNEQFF
TRBJ2-7	TRBD1	TRBV7-2	.	TGTGCCAGCAGCCTTGGGACAGCGTGGGAGCAGTACTTC	CASSLGTAWEQYF
TRBJ1-1	.	TRBV23-1	once	TGCGCCAGCAGTCATCCTACCCAATCCCCGAACACTGAAGCTTTCTTT	CASSHPTQSPNTEAFF
TRBJ2-7	TRBD2	TRBV7-3	once	TGTGCCAGCAGCCCTAGCGGGAGTTTCTACGAGCAGTACTTC	CASSPSGSFYEQYF